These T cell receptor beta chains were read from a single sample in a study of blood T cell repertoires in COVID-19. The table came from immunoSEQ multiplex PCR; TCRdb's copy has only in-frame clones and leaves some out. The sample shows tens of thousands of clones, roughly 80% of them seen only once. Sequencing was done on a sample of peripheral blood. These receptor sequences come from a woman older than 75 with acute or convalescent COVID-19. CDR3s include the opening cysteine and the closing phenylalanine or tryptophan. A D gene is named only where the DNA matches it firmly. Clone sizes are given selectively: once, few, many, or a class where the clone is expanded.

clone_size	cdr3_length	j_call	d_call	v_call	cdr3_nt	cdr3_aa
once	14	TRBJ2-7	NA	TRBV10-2	TGCGCCAGCAAACCGGGACACCCAACCTACGAGCAGTACTTC	CASKPGHPTYEQYF
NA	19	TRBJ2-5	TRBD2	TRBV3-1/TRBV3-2	TGTGCCAGCAGCAAAGCCGGCCTAGCGGGAGATCAGGGGCGAGAGACCCAGTACTTC	CASSKAGLAGDQGRETQYF
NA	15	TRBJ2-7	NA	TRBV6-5	TGTGCCAGCAGTATCCAGACAGGTAGCTCCTACGAGCAGTACTTC	CASSIQTGSSYEQYF
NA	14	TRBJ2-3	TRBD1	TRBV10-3	TGTGCCATCAGAGCGGACAGGGGGCCAGATACGCAGTATTTT	CAIRADRGPDTQYF
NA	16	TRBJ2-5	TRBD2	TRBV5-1	TGCGCCAGCAGCGGGCTAGCGGGCAACCGTCAAGAGACCCAGTACTTC	CASSGLAGNRQETQYF
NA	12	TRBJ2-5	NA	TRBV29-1	TGCAGCGCCCAAAGTGAGGGAGAGACCCAGTACTTC	CSAQSEGETQYF
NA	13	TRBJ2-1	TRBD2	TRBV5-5	TGTGCCAGCAGCTTGTCTAGCGGGATGGGGCAGTTCTTC	CASSLSSGMGQFF
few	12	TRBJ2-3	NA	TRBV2	TGTGCCAGCGAGAGCGGGCGTGGTACGCAGTATTTT	CASESGRGTQYF
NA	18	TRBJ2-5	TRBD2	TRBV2	TGTGCCAGCAGTGAAAGCTTTTGGCTAGCGGGAGGAAAAGAGACCCAGTACTTC	CASSESFWLAGGKETQYF
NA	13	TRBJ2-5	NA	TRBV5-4	TGTGCCAGCAGCCAAACAGGGCTAGAGACCCAGTACTTC	CASSQTGLETQYF
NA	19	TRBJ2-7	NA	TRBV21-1	TGTGCCAGCAGCAAATCCCCCCTGGTGCCGTGGAAGGGGATTGGGGAGCAGTACTTC	CASSKSPLVPWKGIGEQYF
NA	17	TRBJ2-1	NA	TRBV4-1	TGCGCCAGCAGCCAAGATGGGGCGGGGAGCTCCTACAATGAGCAGTTCTTC	CASSQDGAGSSYNEQFF
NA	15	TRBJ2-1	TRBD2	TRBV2	TGTGCCAGGTCGTGGAGGGAGGGAACCTACAATGAGCAGTTCTTC	CARSWREGTYNEQFF
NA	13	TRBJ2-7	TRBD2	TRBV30	TGTGCCTGGAGCGGAGGGACTAGGCTTGAGCAGTACTTC	CAWSGGTRLEQYF
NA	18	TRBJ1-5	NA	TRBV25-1	TGTGCCAGCAGTGAAAGGCCAGGGCAGTTTAAGGGTAATCAGCCCCAGCATTTT	CASSERPGQFKGNQPQHF
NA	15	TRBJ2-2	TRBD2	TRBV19	TGTGCCAGTAGCAAGACTAGCGGGAGGGCCGGGGAGCTGTTTTTT	CASSKTSGRAGELFF
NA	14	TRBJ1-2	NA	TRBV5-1	TGCGCCAGCAGCTTGGCCAGGGTCCCCTATGGCTACACCTTC	CASSLARVPYGYTF
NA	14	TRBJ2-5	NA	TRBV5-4	TGTGCCAGCAGCAAGGGCGGGGCCCAAGAGACCCAGTACTTC	CASSKGGAQETQYF
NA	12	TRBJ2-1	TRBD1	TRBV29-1	TGCAGCGTTGAGGCAGGGGGAAATGAGCAGTTCTTC	CSVEAGGNEQFF
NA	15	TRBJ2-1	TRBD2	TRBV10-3	TGTGCCATCAGGCCCTCCGGGACTAACGGCGATGAGCAGTTCTTC	CAIRPSGTNGDEQFF
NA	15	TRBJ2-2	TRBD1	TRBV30	TGTGCCTGGAGTGCAGCCGGGACAGGGAACGGGGAGCTGTTTTTT	CAWSAAGTGNGELFF
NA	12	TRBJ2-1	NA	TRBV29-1	TGCAGCGCGAACAGGGCGGACAATGAGCAGTTCTTC	CSANRADNEQFF
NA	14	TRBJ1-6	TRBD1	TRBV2	TGTGCCAGCACGGGGACAGAGTATAATTCACCCCTCCACTTT	CASTGTEYNSPLHF
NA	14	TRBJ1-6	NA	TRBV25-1	TGTGCCAGCAGTGAACGAACGGGAAATTCACCCCTCCACTTT	CASSERTGNSPLHF
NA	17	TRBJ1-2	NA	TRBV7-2	TGTGCCAGCAGCTTTGGGGATCCGCGGGGGGCGCATTATGGCTACACCTTC	CASSFGDPRGAHYGYTF
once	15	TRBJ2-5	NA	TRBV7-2	TGTGCCAGCAGCTTCATAGCCGGGTCCCAAGAGACCCAGTACTTC	CASSFIAGSQETQYF